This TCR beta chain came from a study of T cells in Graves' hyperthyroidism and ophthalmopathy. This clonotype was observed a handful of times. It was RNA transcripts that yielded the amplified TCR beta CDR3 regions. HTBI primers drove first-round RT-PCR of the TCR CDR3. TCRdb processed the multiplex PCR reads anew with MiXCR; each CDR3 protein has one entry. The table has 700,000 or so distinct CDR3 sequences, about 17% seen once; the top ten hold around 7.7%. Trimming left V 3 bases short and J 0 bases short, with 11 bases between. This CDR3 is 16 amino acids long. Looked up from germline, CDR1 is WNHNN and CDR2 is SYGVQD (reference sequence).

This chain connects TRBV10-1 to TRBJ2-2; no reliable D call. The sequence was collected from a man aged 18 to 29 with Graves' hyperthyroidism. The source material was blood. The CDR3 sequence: CASSDPLSANTGELFF. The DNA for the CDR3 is TGCGCCAGCAGTGATCCACTAAGCGCGAACACCGGGGAGCTGTTTTTT.